This T cell receptor (beta chain) stems from a study of CD8+ T cells in alopecia areata. The sample's treatment: oral pan-JAK inhibitor, 5-10 mg twice daily. RNA extraction was followed by reverse transcription into cDNA, which acted as the sequencing template. The repertoire was sequenced with immunoSEQ multiplex PCR; TCRdb's copy has only in-frame clones and lacks some. This table holds roughly 170,000 clones, around 58% found once. With V trimmed by 0 bases and J by 12 bases, 14 bases remained unmatched. The CDR3 extends over 17 amino acids. CDR1 is GTSNPN and CDR2 is SVGIG in the germline V gene (reference sequence).

The source is a human donor with alopecia areata. This material consisted of CD8+ T cells sorted from blood, taken at week 24, from a patient treated with tofacitinib. V gene TRBV30 combines with J gene TRBJ2-1; 13 nucleotides match TRBD2. This CDR3 reads CAWSVLAGGTPTDGQFF. CDR3 nucleotide sequence: TGTGCCTGGAGTGTACTAGCGGGGGGGACCCCCACGGATGGGCAGTTCTTC. Using reference TRBV30 and TRBJ2-1 for the parts outside the CDR3, the full variable domain is SQTIHQWPATLVQPVGSPLSLECTVEGTSNPNLYWYRQAAGRGLQLLFYSVGIGQISSEVPQNLSASRPQDRQFILSSKKLLLSDSGFYLCAWSVLAGGTPTDGQFFGPGTRLTVL.